This is a list of T cell receptor beta chains from one sample in a study of blood T cell repertoires in COVID-19. Some clones are missing from TCRdb's copy, which holds only in-frame ones; the method was immunoSEQ multiplex PCR. The sample lists some 240,000 clones, approximately 89% occurring once. The sample comprised PBMCs or T cells enriched from blood (not recorded which). Receptors originate from a woman between 40 and 55 years old who had been exposed to COVID-19. Both conserved end residues are part of each CDR3. The D gene is left open where the match is weak. Part of the rows lack a size; the others show once, few, many or a class for expanded clones.

V: TRBV5-6
D: NA
J: TRBJ2-1
size: NA
CDR3: CASSLDPGSPGEQFF
DNA: TGTGCCAGCAGCTTGGATCCCGGGAGCCCCGGTGAGCAGTTCTTC

V: TRBV25-1
D: TRBD1
J: TRBJ2-1
size: NA
CDR3: CASRYTGDRVGEQFF
DNA: TGTGCCAGCAGATACACAGGGGACAGGGTCGGTGAGCAGTTCTTC

V: TRBV7-2
D: NA
J: TRBJ2-5
size: NA
CDR3: CASSSQGKQETQYF
DNA: TGTGCCAGCAGCTCCCAGGGGAAGCAAGAGACCCAGTACTTC

V: TRBV11-3
D: TRBD2
J: TRBJ2-5
size: NA
CDR3: CASSLGLAFETQYF
DNA: TGTGCCAGCAGCTTAGGACTAGCATTTGAGACCCAGTACTTC

V: TRBV12-5
D: TRBD2
J: TRBJ2-2
size: many
CDR3: CASASSGRATGELFF
DNA: TGTGCTAGTGCCTCTAGCGGGAGGGCCACCGGGGAGCTGTTTTTT

V: TRBV9
D: NA
J: TRBJ2-7
size: NA
CDR3: CASSVGTEHYEQYF
DNA: TGTGCCAGCAGCGTAGGCACAGAACATTACGAGCAGTACTTC

V: TRBV7-2
D: NA
J: TRBJ1-2
size: NA
CDR3: CASSLARSAGGYTF
DNA: TGTGCCAGCAGCTTAGCAAGGTCCGCGGGTGGCTACACCTTC

V: TRBV30
D: NA
J: TRBJ1-6
size: NA
CDR3: CAWSGGLYSPLHF
DNA: TGTGCCTGGTCGGGGGGCTTGTATTCACCCCTCCACTTT

V: TRBV4-3
D: NA
J: TRBJ2-7
size: NA
CDR3: CASSQERGGTASYEQYF
DNA: TGCGCCAGCAGCCAAGAACGAGGCGGGACAGCCTCCTACGAGCAGTACTTC

V: TRBV4-3
D: NA
J: TRBJ1-1
size: NA
CDR3: CASSQDKQEAFF
DNA: TGCGCCAGCAGCCAAGATAAACAAGAAGCTTTCTTT

V: TRBV19
D: NA
J: TRBJ1-2
size: NA
CDR3: CASSIPLTGYESYTF
DNA: TGTGCCAGTAGTATTCCGCTAACAGGCTATGAGAGCTACACCTTC

V: TRBV3-1/TRBV3-2
D: TRBD2
J: TRBJ2-3
size: once
CDR3: CASSGEPDTQYF
DNA: TGTGCCAGTAGCGGGGAGCCAGATACGCAGTATTTT

V: TRBV24-1
D: NA
J: TRBJ1-5
size: NA
CDR3: CATSDSGYQPQHF
DNA: TGTGCCACCAGTGACTCAGGGTACCAGCCCCAGCATTTT

V: TRBV6-2/TRBV6-3
D: NA
J: TRBJ1-1
size: NA
CDR3: CASSSDEEANTEAFF
DNA: TGTGCCAGCAGCTCCGATGAGGAGGCGAACACTGAAGCTTTCTTT

V: TRBV19
D: TRBD2
J: TRBJ2-7
size: NA
CDR3: CASTPGGGVYEQYF
DNA: TGTGCCAGTACTCCCGGCGGGGGGGTCTACGAGCAGTACTTC

V: TRBV6-6
D: NA
J: TRBJ1-5
size: NA
CDR3: CALADSSNQPQHF
DNA: TGTGCCCTCGCAGACAGTTCCAATCAGCCCCAGCATTTT

V: TRBV27
D: NA
J: TRBJ1-5
size: NA
CDR3: CASRIQGNSNQPQHF
DNA: TGTGCCAGCAGGATACAGGGTAATAGCAATCAGCCCCAGCATTTT

V: TRBV4-2
D: TRBD2
J: TRBJ2-1
size: NA
CDR3: CASSQDIPLSGDYNEQFF
DNA: TGTGCCAGCAGCCAAGATATCCCCCTGAGCGGGGACTACAATGAGCAGTTCTTC

V: TRBV10-3
D: TRBD1
J: TRBJ1-1
size: once
CDR3: CAISESRVQGGTEAFF
DNA: TGTGCCATCAGTGAAAGTAGGGTACAGGGGGGCACTGAAGCTTTCTTT

V: TRBV7-9
D: TRBD1
J: TRBJ1-1
size: NA
CDR3: CASSFRRDRGLTEAFF
DNA: TGTGCCAGCAGCTTCCGTAGGGACAGGGGGCTGACTGAAGCTTTCTTT

V: TRBV28
D: NA
J: TRBJ1-1
size: NA
CDR3: CASSLLITEAFF
DNA: TGTGCCAGCAGTTTGTTAATAACTGAAGCTTTCTTT

V: TRBV7-6
D: TRBD2
J: TRBJ2-1
size: NA
CDR3: CASSGPGGVYNEQFF
DNA: TGTGCCAGCAGCGGTCCGGGGGGGGTCTACAATGAGCAGTTCTTC

V: TRBV30
D: TRBD2
J: TRBJ2-1
size: NA
CDR3: CAWSVEAGEQFF
DNA: TGTGCCTGGAGTGTAGAAGCGGGAGAGCAGTTCTTC

V: TRBV5-1
D: TRBD1
J: TRBJ1-1
size: NA
CDR3: CASSTWTGGTEAFF
DNA: TGTGCCAGCAGCACATGGACAGGTGGCACTGAAGCTTTCTTT

V: TRBV7-2
D: NA
J: TRBJ1-3
size: NA
CDR3: CASSLGVPGFVGNTIYF
DNA: TGTGCCAGCAGCTTAGGGGTTCCAGGGTTCGTCGGAAACACCATATATTTT

V: TRBV5-1
D: TRBD2
J: TRBJ2-3
size: NA
CDR3: CASSPGLALSTDTQYF
DNA: TGCGCCAGCAGCCCGGGACTAGCGCTCAGCACAGATACGCAGTATTTT

V: TRBV24-1
D: NA
J: TRBJ2-2
size: NA
CDR3: CATSPSLAAGSSNTGELFF
DNA: TGTGCCACCAGTCCCTCTTTAGCGGCAGGATCGTCCAACACCGGGGAGCTGTTTTTT

V: TRBV5-4
D: NA
J: TRBJ1-4
size: NA
CDR3: CASSLGRRGPNEKLFF
DNA: TGTGCCAGCAGCTTAGGTCGGCGGGGGCCTAATGAAAAACTGTTTTTT

V: TRBV11-2
D: NA
J: TRBJ2-5
size: NA
CDR3: CASSLDPPGASPNKETQYF
DNA: TGTGCCAGCAGCTTAGATCCTCCAGGGGCCTCCCCTAATAAAGAGACCCAGTACTTC

V: TRBV6-2/TRBV6-3
D: NA
J: TRBJ2-2
size: NA
CDR3: CASSHTRTVNTGELFF
DNA: TGTGCCAGCAGCCATACACGGACAGTGAACACCGGGGAGCTGTTTTTT

V: TRBV3-1/TRBV3-2
D: NA
J: TRBJ1-2
size: NA
CDR3: CASSQGQPVGYTF
DNA: TGTGCCAGCAGCCAAGGACAGCCCGTAGGCTACACCTTC

V: TRBV6-1
D: TRBD2
J: TRBJ2-3
size: NA
CDR3: CASSGSGGPRPLDTQYF
DNA: TGTGCCAGCAGTGGAAGCGGGGGCCCCCGGCCACTAGATACGCAGTATTTT

V: TRBV24-1
D: NA
J: TRBJ2-1
size: NA
CDR3: CATSEPTNRHNEQFF
DNA: TGTGCCACCAGTGAGCCGACTAACCGTCACAATGAGCAGTTCTTC

V: TRBV9
D: NA
J: TRBJ1-1
size: NA
CDR3: CASSTTGLGGTEAFF
DNA: TGTGCCAGCAGCACAACAGGGCTAGGGGGCACTGAAGCTTTCTTT

V: TRBV6-5
D: TRBD1
J: TRBJ2-1
size: NA
CDR3: CACPLITGAINEQFF
DNA: TGTGCCTGCCCATTAATAACAGGGGCCATCAATGAGCAGTTCTTC

V: TRBV9
D: NA
J: TRBJ1-5
size: NA
CDR3: CASSVGQGLDSNQPQHF
DNA: TGTGCCAGCAGCGTCGGACAAGGCCTTGATAGCAATCAGCCCCAGCATTTT

V: TRBV3-1/TRBV3-2
D: TRBD1
J: TRBJ1-6
size: NA
CDR3: CASSQDLGQVYNSPLHF
DNA: TGTGCCAGCAGCCAAGATTTGGGACAGGTCTATAATTCACCCCTCCACTTT

V: TRBV24-1
D: TRBD1
J: TRBJ2-3
size: NA
CDR3: CATSDPTGGWVTDTQYF
DNA: TGTGCCACCAGTGATCCTACAGGGGGGTGGGTCACAGATACGCAGTATTTT

V: TRBV29-1
D: NA
J: TRBJ1-2
size: once
CDR3: CSVDEPPGNYGYTF
DNA: TGCAGCGTTGATGAACCCCCGGGGAACTATGGCTACACCTTC

V: TRBV27
D: NA
J: TRBJ1-1
size: NA
CDR3: CASSELGGTEAFF
DNA: TGTGCCAGCAGTGAGCTCGGGGGCACTGAAGCTTTCTTT

V: TRBV7-6
D: TRBD2
J: TRBJ2-5
size: NA
CDR3: CASSPVGGGLTETQYF
DNA: TGTGCCAGCAGCCCAGTCGGGGGGGGCCTAACCGAGACCCAGTACTTC

V: TRBV6-5
D: NA
J: TRBJ2-7
size: few
CDR3: CASRTGTATYEQYF
DNA: TGTGCCAGCAGAACCGGAACAGCTACCTACGAGCAGTACTTC

V: TRBV7-6
D: NA
J: TRBJ1-2
size: NA
CDR3: CASSLRPGEGYTF
DNA: TGTGCCAGCAGCTTACGCCCAGGGGAAGGCTACACCTTC

V: TRBV7-9
D: NA
J: TRBJ1-4
size: NA
CDR3: CASSRAGQNEKLFF
DNA: TGTGCCAGCAGCCGGGCGGGCCAGAATGAAAAACTGTTTTTT

V: TRBV7-9
D: TRBD2
J: TRBJ2-1
size: NA
CDR3: CASSPGVGLASNEQFF
DNA: TGTGCCAGCAGCCCAGGAGTTGGACTAGCCTCGAATGAGCAGTTCTTC

V: TRBV27
D: NA
J: TRBJ1-5
size: NA
CDR3: CASSVQLFSDQPQHF
DNA: TGTGCCAGCAGTGTACAGCTTTTCTCAGATCAGCCCCAGCATTTT

V: TRBV5-6
D: TRBD2
J: TRBJ2-1
size: NA
CDR3: CASSPSAGGRRTYNEQFF
DNA: TGTGCCAGCAGCCCTTCCGCGGGGGGCCGAAGAACCTACAATGAGCAGTTCTTC

V: TRBV6-5
D: NA
J: TRBJ2-7
size: NA
CDR3: CASSYGAGATYEQYF
DNA: TGTGCCAGCAGTTATGGCGCAGGGGCGACCTACGAGCAGTACTTC

V: TRBV7-9
D: TRBD1
J: TRBJ2-5
size: NA
CDR3: CASSQGQGRETQYF
DNA: TGTGCCAGCAGCCAGGGACAGGGAAGGGAGACCCAGTACTTC

V: TRBV20-1
D: NA
J: TRBJ2-3
size: NA
CDR3: CSASLGGSTDTQYF
DNA: TGCAGTGCTAGTTTAGGCGGGAGCACAGATACGCAGTATTTT

V: TRBV12-3/TRBV12-4
D: NA
J: TRBJ2-1
size: NA
CDR3: CASSLAPDSPFF
DNA: TGTGCCAGCAGTTTAGCCCCGGACAGTCCGTTCTTC

V: TRBV9
D: TRBD2
J: TRBJ2-3
size: NA
CDR3: CASSVGSGGTDTQYF
DNA: TGTGCCAGCAGCGTAGGTAGCGGGGGCACAGATACGCAGTATTTT

V: TRBV11-1
D: NA
J: TRBJ2-2
size: NA
CDR3: CASSLSANTGELFF
DNA: TGTGCCAGCAGCTTATCCGCGAACACCGGGGAGCTGTTTTTT

V: TRBV25-1
D: TRBD2
J: TRBJ2-7
size: few
CDR3: CASSDRGGAREQYF
DNA: TGTGCCAGCAGTGATCGCGGGGGGGCTCGGGAGCAGTACTTC

V: TRBV19
D: TRBD1
J: TRBJ1-6
size: NA
CDR3: CASSITLPGTGRRSPLHF
DNA: TGTGCCAGTAGTATAACCTTACCCGGGACAGGGCGGAGGTCACCCCTCCACTTT